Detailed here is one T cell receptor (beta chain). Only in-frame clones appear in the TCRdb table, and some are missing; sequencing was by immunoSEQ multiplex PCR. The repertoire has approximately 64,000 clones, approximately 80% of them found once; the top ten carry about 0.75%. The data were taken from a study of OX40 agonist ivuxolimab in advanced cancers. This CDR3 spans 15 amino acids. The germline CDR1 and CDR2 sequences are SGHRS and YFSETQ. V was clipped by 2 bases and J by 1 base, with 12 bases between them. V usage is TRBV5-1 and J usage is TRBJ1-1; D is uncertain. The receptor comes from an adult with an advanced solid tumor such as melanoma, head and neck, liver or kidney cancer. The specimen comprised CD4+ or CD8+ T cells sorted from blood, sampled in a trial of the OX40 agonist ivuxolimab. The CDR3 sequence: CASSLGTVRNTEAFF. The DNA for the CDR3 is TGCGCCAGCAGCTTAGGCACAGTCCGGAACACTGAAGCTTTCTTT.